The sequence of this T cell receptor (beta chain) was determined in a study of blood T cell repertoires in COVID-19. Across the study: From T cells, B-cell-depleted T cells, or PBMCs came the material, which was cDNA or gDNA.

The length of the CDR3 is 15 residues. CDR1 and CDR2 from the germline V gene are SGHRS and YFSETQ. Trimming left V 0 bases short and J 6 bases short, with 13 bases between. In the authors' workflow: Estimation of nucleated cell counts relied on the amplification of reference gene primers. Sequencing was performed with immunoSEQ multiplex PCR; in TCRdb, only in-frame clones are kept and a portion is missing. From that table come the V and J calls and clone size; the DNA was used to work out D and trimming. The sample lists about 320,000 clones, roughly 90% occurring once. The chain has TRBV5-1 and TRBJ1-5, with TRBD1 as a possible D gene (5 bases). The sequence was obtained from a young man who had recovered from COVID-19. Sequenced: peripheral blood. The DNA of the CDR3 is TGCGCCAGCAGCTTGGAGCCAGGGCTGGGTCAGCCCCAGCATTTT. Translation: CASSLEPGLGQPQHF.